Below are 9 T cell receptor beta chains sequenced from a single sample in a study of blood T cell repertoires in COVID-19. TCRdb's copy holds only in-frame clones and misses some; the assay was immunoSEQ multiplex PCR. The repertoire holds 170,000 or so clones, approximately 83% seen once, with about 7% in the top ten. The sample was peripheral blood. These receptors originate from a woman aged 40 to 50 with COVID-19, enrolled during active disease.

V and J are TRBV12-3 or TRBV12-4 and TRBJ1-1, with TRBD1 matching over 8 bases. The CDR3 runs to 13 residues. The J segment lost 3 bases and the V segment lost 7 bases, leaving 4 bases of the junction unmatched. CDR3: CASNPQGDTEAFF. CDR3 in DNA: TGTGCCAGCAATCCACAGGGGGACACTGAAGCTTTCTTT.

This chain connects TRBV6-1 to TRBJ1-3; unclear D gene. Germline CDR1 reads MNHNS; CDR2 reads SASEGT. V lost 0 bases and J lost 7, with 13 bases in between. The CDR3 runs 15 residues. CDR3 in DNA: TGTGCCAGCAGTGAAGCTCGGGGAATATGGAACACCATATATTTT. Its protein product is CASSEARGIWNTIYF.

The chain recombines TRBV10-2 with TRBJ1-4; D is unclear. Trimming stripped 0 bases from V and 2 bases from J, with 13 bases between. This CDR3 comprises 17 residues. Germline V gene data show CDR1 as WSHSY and CDR2 as SAAADI. The CDR3 is CASSESARLSTNEKLFF. CDR3 coding DNA: TGCGCCAGCAGTGAGTCGGCCAGACTATCGACTAATGAAAAACTGTTTTTT.

This chain connects TRBV10-1 to TRBJ2-3; 8 bases are a match to TRBD2. V was pared by 11 bases and J by 2 bases, with 15 bases of the junction left unmatched. CDR1 is WNHNN and CDR2 is SYGVQD in the germline V gene (reference sequence). The CDR3 is 16 amino acids. The CDR3 is CASQAGLAGFTDTQYF. The CDR3 DNA follows: TGCGCCTCTCAAGCGGGCCTAGCGGGTTTCACAGATACGCAGTATTTT.

The rearrangement links TRBV3-1 (or the pseudogene TRBV3-2) to TRBJ2-5, with TRBD2 identical over 11 bases. V was clipped by 4 bases and J by 5 bases; unmatched bases: 6. The CDR3 totals 15 residues. CDR1 and CDR2 from the germline V gene are LGHDT and YNNKEL (reference sequence). The CDR3 coding sequence is TGTGCCAGCAGCCCTACTAGCGGGAGAGTCGAGACCCAGTACTTC. Protein product: CASSPTSGRVETQYF.

This rearrangement joins TRBV10-3 to TRBJ1-2; TRBD1 might be the D (6 bases). Germline values: CDR1 ENHRY, CDR2 SYGVKD. V lost 6 bases and J lost 7, with 15 bases in between. The CDR3 consists of 13 residues. Here the CDR3 reads CAISPTGLGGYTF. CDR3 bases: TGTGCCATCAGCCCAACAGGGTTGGGTGGCTACACCTTC.

J is TRBJ1-1 and V is TRBV7-8; unclear D gene. Trimming took 1 base from V and 11 from J, leaving 11 bases between them. Germline V CDR1 and CDR2: SGHVS, FQNEAQ. The CDR3 contains 12 residues. The CDR3 protein is CASSLGAGWAFF. Here the CDR3 DNA reads TGTGCCAGCAGCTTAGGGGCGGGGTGGGCTTTCTTT.

This chain joins TRBV28 and TRBJ2-7; a weak D match, TRBD2 (7 bases). Germline loops: CDR1 MDHEN, CDR2 SYDVKM. This CDR3 is 13 amino acids long. The V end lost 6 bases, the J end lost 5 bases, and 14 bases lay between the germline ends. In DNA form, the CDR3 reads TGTGCCAGCAGGTACGGGGGGCCAAACGAGCAGTACTTC. Translated: CASRYGGPNEQYF. The variable domain in full, completed from reference TRBV28 and TRBJ2-7, reads DVKVTQSSRYLVKRTGEKVFLECVQDMDHENMFWYRQDPGLGLRLIYFSYDVKMKEKGDIPEGYSVSREKKERFSLILESASTNQTSMYLCASRYGGPNEQYFGPGTRLTVT.

The gene calls are TRBV6-1 and TRBJ2-3; D unresolved. The V end lost 4 bases, the J end lost 0 bases, and 14 bases lay between the germline ends. The length of the CDR3 is 16 residues. Germline V gene data show CDR1 as MNHNS and CDR2 as SASEGT. The CDR3 nucleotides are TGTGCCAGCAGTGGACGAATTTTGACTAGCACAGATACGCAGTATTTT. Translating it yields CASSGRILTSTDTQYF.